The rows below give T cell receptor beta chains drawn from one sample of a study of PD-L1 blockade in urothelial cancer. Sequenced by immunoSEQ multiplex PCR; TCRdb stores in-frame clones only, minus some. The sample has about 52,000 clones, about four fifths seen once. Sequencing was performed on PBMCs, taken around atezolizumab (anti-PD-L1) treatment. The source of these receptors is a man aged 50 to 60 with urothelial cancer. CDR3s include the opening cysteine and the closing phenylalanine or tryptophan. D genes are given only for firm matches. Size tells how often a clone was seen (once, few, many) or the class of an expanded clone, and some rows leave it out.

TGTGCCAGCAAACGGGACTCCCCGGATACGCAGTATTTT,CASKRDSPDTQYF,NA,NA,TRBV28,TRBJ2-3
TGTGCCAGCAGGTCCGCTAGCCGGAGATTGGACGAGCAGTACTTC,CASRSASRRLDEQYF,NA,once,TRBV27,TRBJ2-7
TGTGCCAGCAGTGAAGACAGGGGGTTTAGGAACGACGAGCAGTACTTC,CASSEDRGFRNDEQYF,TRBD1,NA,TRBV6-1,TRBJ2-7
TGTGCCACCAGCAGAGACGGCGGCCTTCTAAGGAATGAGCAGTTCTTC,CATSRDGGLLRNEQFF,NA,NA,TRBV15,TRBJ2-1
TGTGCCATCAGTGCCACTAGCGGGAGTGCAGATACGCAGTATTTT,CAISATSGSADTQYF,TRBD2,NA,TRBV10-3,TRBJ2-3
TGTGCCAGCCGGAAACCGGGACAGGGGGCGCGGGGAGAGACCCAGTACTTC,CASRKPGQGARGETQYF,TRBD1,NA,TRBV11-2,TRBJ2-5
TGTGCCAGCAGTTACTCAGGCAGGTCCTACGAGCAGTACTTC,CASSYSGRSYEQYF,NA,once,TRBV6-5,TRBJ2-7
TGCAGCGGAGATTGGACAGGGGGGCCAGAGACCCAGTACTTC,CSGDWTGGPETQYF,TRBD1,NA,TRBV29-1,TRBJ2-5
TGCGCCAGCAGCTTGGGGACTAACAATGAGCAGTTCTTC,CASSLGTNNEQFF,NA,NA,TRBV5-1,TRBJ2-1
TGTGCCAGCTCGTCGGGATACCGGGCAGATACGCAGTATTTT,CASSSGYRADTQYF,NA,NA,TRBV18,TRBJ2-3
TGTGCCAGCAGCTTAGGGACAGGGTACCAGCCCCAGCATTTT,CASSLGTGYQPQHF,TRBD1,NA,TRBV7-9,TRBJ1-5
TGTGCCAGCTCTGCATATTCCGGGACAAGTAGTACCGCTAACTATGGCTACACCTTC,CASSAYSGTSSTANYGYTF,NA,few,TRBV18,TRBJ1-2
TGTGCCAGCAGCTCGCGGGGTCACCAAGAGACCCAGTACTTC,CASSSRGHQETQYF,NA,NA,TRBV7-2,TRBJ2-5
TGCGCCAGCAGCCAAGAGCTGACAGCTACGAGTGGCTACACCTTC,CASSQELTATSGYTF,NA,NA,TRBV4-3,TRBJ1-2
TGTGCCAGCAGCGTAGCCCAGGCGAACACTGAAGCTTTCTTT,CASSVAQANTEAFF,NA,NA,TRBV9,TRBJ1-1
TGTGCCAGCAGTGCTATGGCCTACAATGAGCAGTTCTTC,CASSAMAYNEQFF,NA,NA,TRBV6-6,TRBJ2-1
TGTGCCATCAGTGTAACCGGGACAGCTTTCTCTGGAAACACCATATATTTT,CAISVTGTAFSGNTIYF,TRBD1,NA,TRBV10-3,TRBJ1-3
TGTGCCAGCAGACGAGCGGGAACTGAGCAGTTCTTC,CASRRAGTEQFF,TRBD2,NA,TRBV7-2,TRBJ2-1
TGCGCCAGCAGCCAAGAAGCGGCTTACACAGATACGCAGTATTTT,CASSQEAAYTDTQYF,NA,NA,TRBV4-3,TRBJ2-3
TGTGCCAGCAGCCACGCGGACCTCGGGACTTACTCGTACGAGCAGTACTTC,CASSHADLGTYSYEQYF,NA,NA,TRBV14,TRBJ2-7
TGTGCCAGCAGCCTAAAACCCGGGACAGGGTCCTACGAGCAGTACTTC,CASSLKPGTGSYEQYF,TRBD1,NA,TRBV7-9,TRBJ2-7
TGTGCCAGCAGCTTAACCCCGGGACTAGCGGGGGCTGGCACAGATACGCAGTATTTT,CASSLTPGLAGAGTDTQYF,TRBD2,NA,TRBV7-3,TRBJ2-3
TGTGCCAGCTGGACAGAGGGAAACACCATATATTTT,CASWTEGNTIYF,NA,NA,TRBV28,TRBJ1-3
TGTGCCAGCTCACCCAAGACAGAGGCACTGTTTTTT,CASSPKTEALFF,NA,NA,TRBV18,TRBJ1-4
TGTGCCAGCAGGGGACAGGGGGTCTACGAGCAGTACTTC,CASRGQGVYEQYF,TRBD1,NA,TRBV7-2,TRBJ2-7
TGTGCCAGCAGTGAATCGGATGGCAGGGCAGCTTTCTTT,CASSESDGRAAFF,NA,few,TRBV25-1,TRBJ1-1
TGTGCCAGCAGCGCTAATCCCGGTCTAGCTTTCTTT,CASSANPGLAFF,NA,once,TRBV7-2,TRBJ1-1
TGCACCAGACCGGGGATAGGAGAGTACTTC,CTRPGIGEYF,NA,once,TRBV1,TRBJ2-5
TGTGCCACCAGCAGGGGGCCAACCTGGGAGCAGTACTTC,CATSRGPTWEQYF,NA,NA,TRBV15,TRBJ2-7
TGTGCCAGCAGTGAAGGCCCTGGGGCCCAAGAGACCCAGTACTTC,CASSEGPGAQETQYF,NA,once,TRBV6-1,TRBJ2-5
TGTGCCAGCAGCTTCCCGGGACTAGCGGGAGGTTTTAATGAGCAGTTCTTC,CASSFPGLAGGFNEQFF,TRBD2,NA,TRBV5-6,TRBJ2-1
TGTGCCAGTAGTGAGCTAGCGGGGGGCCACTACAATGAGCAGTTCTTC,CASSELAGGHYNEQFF,TRBD2,medium-sized,TRBV19,TRBJ2-1
TGTGCCAGTCGTTTGGGGCCAAGGGGAACTGAAGCTTTCTTT,CASRLGPRGTEAFF,NA,NA,TRBV7-9,TRBJ1-1
TGTGCCAGCAGCCAACACGGGAACACTGAAGCTTTCTTT,CASSQHGNTEAFF,NA,once,TRBV14,TRBJ1-1
TGTGCCATCAGTACCGGGGGTAGCGGGGGAGGAAATGAGCAGTTCTTC,CAISTGGSGGGNEQFF,TRBD2,once,TRBV10-3,TRBJ2-1
TGTGCCAGCAGTTTACGGACAGATTTGGTGTTGAATCAGCCCCAGCATTTT,CASSLRTDLVLNQPQHF,NA,NA,TRBV28,TRBJ1-5
TGTGCCAGCAGTGAAGGTGGCAGGGGGCTTATAGAGACCCAGTACTTC,CASSEGGRGLIETQYF,TRBD1,NA,TRBV2,TRBJ2-5
TGTGCCAGCAGCTCTAGAACGGACAGGGGTGGAACAGATACGCAGTATTTT,CASSSRTDRGGTDTQYF,TRBD1,once,TRBV7-2,TRBJ2-3
TGTGCCAGCAGGACGGGACAGGGGAGGACTAATGAGCAGTTCTTC,CASRTGQGRTNEQFF,TRBD1,NA,TRBV6-1,TRBJ2-1
TGTGCCAGCAGCAATCCCGGGACTAGCGGGAGTACGTATACGCAGTATTTT,CASSNPGTSGSTYTQYF,TRBD2,NA,TRBV7-8,TRBJ2-3
TGTGCCAGCAGCTCCGACAGGGGGGGCGAGCAGTACTTC,CASSSDRGGEQYF,TRBD1,NA,TRBV5-4,TRBJ2-7
TGTGCCAGCAGCTTGGCCGGACAGGTTCTAACTACTAGCACAGATACGCAGTATTTT,CASSLAGQVLTTSTDTQYF,TRBD1,NA,TRBV5-5,TRBJ2-3
TGTGCCAGCAGTTACTCCAGGGATGAAGAGACCCAGTACTTC,CASSYSRDEETQYF,NA,NA,TRBV6-5,TRBJ2-5
TGTGCCAGTAGTATCCTGGGGAGTAAGGTCGATGAGCAGTTCTTC,CASSILGSKVDEQFF,NA,medium-sized,TRBV19,TRBJ2-1
TGTGCCAGCAGCCCCTCGACAGGGGAGGGTCACTATGGCTACACCTTC,CASSPSTGEGHYGYTF,TRBD1,NA,TRBV7-2,TRBJ1-2
TGTGCCAGCAGCTGGGGACAGGGCCCCTACGAGCAGTACTTC,CASSWGQGPYEQYF,TRBD1,NA,TRBV7-7,TRBJ2-7
TGCGCCAGCAGCTTGACGGGTACTAATGAAAAACTGTTTTTT,CASSLTGTNEKLFF,NA,NA,TRBV5-1,TRBJ1-4
TGTGCCAGCAGTAAGACTAGGGGCACAGATACGCAGTATTTT,CASSKTRGTDTQYF,NA,NA,TRBV6-6,TRBJ2-3
TGTGCCAGCAGCCCGGGGTTGGCTAATGAAAAACTGTTTTTT,CASSPGLANEKLFF,NA,NA,TRBV6-5,TRBJ1-4
TGTGCCAGCAGTGAGGGGACAACGAACACCGGGGAGCTGTTTTTT,CASSEGTTNTGELFF,NA,NA,TRBV6-1,TRBJ2-2
TGTGCTAGCAGCTTAATGTACGGACTATTAGTCACCGGGGAGCTGTTTTTT,CASSLMYGLLVTGELFF,NA,NA,TRBV7-7,TRBJ2-2
TGTGCCAGTAGTATAGGTCTCACCGGGGAGCTGTTTTTT,CASSIGLTGELFF,NA,medium-sized,TRBV19,TRBJ2-2
TGCGCCAGCAGCCAAGGACAGTTGATGGGGGAGCTGTTTTTT,CASSQGQLMGELFF,NA,NA,TRBV4-3,TRBJ2-2
TGTGCCAGCAGGCGGACAGGGTCCAACTATGGCTACACCTTC,CASRRTGSNYGYTF,TRBD1,NA,TRBV27,TRBJ1-2
TGTGCCAGCTCGACCGCCCAAAGACAGTCGACCTACGAGCAGTACTTC,CASSTAQRQSTYEQYF,NA,NA,TRBV18,TRBJ2-7
TGTGCCAGCAGTCCACGGACAGGACCCTTATACGAGCAGTACTTC,CASSPRTGPLYEQYF,TRBD1,NA,TRBV27,TRBJ2-7
TGTGCCTGGAGTATACAGGTTGGCCAGCCCCAGCATTTT,CAWSIQVGQPQHF,NA,few,TRBV30,TRBJ1-5
TGTGCCAGCAGTCCGAGGGACAGGACAATCTATGGCTACACCTTC,CASSPRDRTIYGYTF,TRBD1,NA,TRBV27,TRBJ1-2
TGTGCCAGCAGCCCAGGACTAGCGGCCCACTACGAGCAGTACTTC,CASSPGLAAHYEQYF,TRBD2,NA,TRBV9,TRBJ2-7